This TCR beta chain came from a study of cytomegalovirus exposure and HLA in healthy donors. Germline V lookup: CDR1 SGHRS, CDR2 YFSETQ. The CDR3 covers 14 residues. V lost 6 bases to trimming and J lost 4 bases; unmatched junction nucleotides: 4. In its sample, this clone was seen a few times. Vbeta (60) and Jbeta (13) primers were used in the PCR. TCRdb keeps only in-frame clones here, not all; method: immunoSEQ multiplex PCR. The sample holds about 190,000 clones, about 80% seen once. The chain employs TRBV5-1 and TRBJ2-2, with TRBD1 matching 9 bases. The sample comprised PBMCs. This receptor was obtained from a woman under 30 in good health and CMV-seropositive. Here the CDR3 DNA reads TGCGCCAGCACCCTGACAGGGGGCACCGGGGAGCTGTTTTTT. Protein sequence: CASTLTGGTGELFF.